The clone carrying this T cell receptor (beta chain) was counted between two and nine times. The antigen remains undetermined. These data originate in a study of CD8+ T cells in alopecia areata. Whole-study context: Oral tofacitinib (5 to 10 mg twice daily) was administered to treated patients. For 6 to 18 months, tofacitinib was taken, and 6 months off drug followed. Study-wide results and limits: Whether baseline CD8+ expansion is linked to response remains uncertain, given a single nonresponder. Many expanded lesional clones persisted during tofacitinib (in both scalp and blood).

This sample's treatment: oral pan-JAK inhibitor, 5-10 mg twice daily. CDR3 length: 13 amino acids. Losses at the gene ends were 5 bases for V and 7 bases for J; bases not matched to a gene: 5. Per germline, CDR1 PRHDT and CDR2 FYEKMQ (reference sequence). RNA was isolated and reverse transcribed to cDNA, the sequencing template. The table came from immunoSEQ multiplex PCR; TCRdb's copy has only in-frame clones and leaves some out. The sample consists of approximately 220,000 clones, more than 30% of them appearing once. The material sequenced was CD4+ T cells sorted from blood, taken at roughly week 30, from a patient treated with tofacitinib. The J gene is TRBJ2-7, the V gene TRBV13, with 10 nucleotides matching TRBD1. The receptor's source is a human donor with alopecia areata. This CDR3 reads CASSRTGGWEQYF. The CDR3 DNA follows: TGTGCCAGCAGCCGGACAGGGGGATGGGAGCAGTACTTC.